The next 13 T cell receptor beta chains were all read from a single sample in a study of cytomegalovirus exposure and HLA in healthy donors. Primers for the PCR totalled 60 Vbeta and 13 Jbeta. Using immunoSEQ multiplex PCR, the repertoire was profiled, and TCRdb retains in-frame clones only, with some absent. This sample carries 95,000 to 150,000 clones, almost 85% of them seen once, and the ten largest clones take roughly 1.5%. The source material was PBMCs. These TCRs come from a woman aged 18-30 years in good health and CMV-seronegative.

V is TRBV2 and J is TRBJ1-2; D might be TRBD1 (6 bases). Germline values: CDR1 SNHLY, CDR2 FYNNEI. Between the trimmed V and J ends, which lost 3 bases and 3 bases, there was a span of 14 bases. The CDR3 has 15 residues. The CDR3 sequence: CASSEGATGDYGYTF. CDR3 sequence (DNA): TGTGCCAGCAGTGAGGGTGCGACAGGCGACTATGGCTACACCTTC.

In its sample, this clone was seen once. This chain uses TRBV11-2 with TRBJ1-4; D perhaps matches TRBD1 (5 bases). The germline V and J ends were trimmed by 4 bases and 7 bases, with 16 bases remaining between them. The germline gives CDR1 SGHAT, CDR2 FQNNGV. This CDR3 contains 15 residues. The CDR3 sequence is CASSSYVGGSEKLFF. The CDR3 DNA reads TGTGCCAGCAGCTCCTACGTCGGGGGGAGTGAAAAACTGTTTTTT.

This sequence joins TRBV5-4 and TRBJ2-3; perhaps TRBD1 as D (5 bases). V shed 3 bases and J shed 4 bases, with 9 bases lying between them. Germline CDR1 SGHNT, CDR2 YYREEE (reference sequence). The length of the CDR3 is 13 residues. CDR3 in amino acids: CASSSSRADTQYF. CDR3 nucleotides: TGTGCCAGCAGCTCATCCAGGGCAGATACGCAGTATTTT.

CDR3 residues: CASMKQGNQPQHF. CDR3 nucleotide sequence: TGTGCCAGTATGAAACAGGGCAATCAGCCCCAGCATTTT. The chain combines TRBV19 with TRBJ1-5, with TRBD1 as a possible D gene (5 bases). The CDR3 extends over 13 amino acids. Germline-derived CDR1 and CDR2 are LNHDA and SQIVND (reference sequence). The V end lost 7 bases, the J end lost 2 bases, and 9 bases lay between the germline ends.

V and J are TRBV27 and TRBJ2-1, with D perhaps matching TRBD2 (5 bases). Germline V gives CDR1 MNHEY, CDR2 SMNVEV (reference sequence). The V and J ends lost 4 bases and 5 bases respectively, with 12 bases between them. The CDR3 is 14 amino acids. In nucleotides, the CDR3 is TGTGCCAGCAGTTACGGGATCGGAAACAATGAGCAGTTCTTC. Protein product: CASSYGIGNNEQFF.

The V and J genes are TRBV10-2 and TRBJ2-7, with 8 nucleotides matching TRBD2. Germline loops: CDR1 WSHSY, CDR2 SAAADI. V trimming: 11 bases; J trimming: 3 bases; junction bases outside the gene matches: 9. The CDR3 has 13 residues. The CDR3 DNA follows: TGCGCCGTTTCCGGGGGGGGTTTCTACGAGCAGTACTTC. The encoded protein is CAVSGGGFYEQYF.

The genes are TRBV28 and TRBJ1-3; tentatively, D is TRBD1 (6 bases). V shed 6 bases and J shed 8 bases, with 17 bases lying between them. This CDR3 has 14 amino acids. Germline lookup yields CDR1 MDHEN and CDR2 SYDVKM. The CDR3 DNA follows: TGTGCCAGCAGCTTCGGACAGATCTTGGACACCATATATTTT. This codes for CASSFGQILDTIYF. The full variable domain, rest sourced from reference TRBV28 and TRBJ1-3, is DVKVTQSSRYLVKRTGEKVFLECVQDMDHENMFWYRQDPGLGLRLIYFSYDVKMKEKGDIPEGYSVSREKKERFSLILESASTNQTSMYLCASSFGQILDTIYFGEGSWLTVV.

The chain joins TRBV2 to TRBJ1-5; TRBD1 matches 7 bases. Per the germline V gene, CDR1 is SNHLY and CDR2 is FYNNEI. The CDR3 runs 15 residues. V shed 5 bases and J 2 bases; nucleotides not matched to a gene: 6. CDR3 in amino acids: CASSLDRVGNQPQHF. CDR3 sequence (DNA): TGTGCCAGCAGTCTAGACAGGGTTGGCAATCAGCCCCAGCATTTT.

The V gene is TRBV19, the J gene TRBJ2-7; D is perhaps TRBD1 (5 bases). Germline-derived CDR1 and CDR2 are LNHDA and SQIVND (reference sequence). V was trimmed by 5 bases and J by 3 bases, leaving 14 bases between them. This CDR3 has 14 amino acids. The CDR3 here is CASSPNAGYYEQYF. The DNA for the CDR3 is TGTGCCAGTAGTCCCAACGCAGGGTACTACGAGCAGTACTTC.

J is TRBJ1-1 and V is TRBV5-1, with unresolved D. Germline CDR1 reads SGHRS; CDR2 reads YFSETQ. V lost 1 base to trimming and J lost 2 bases, with 9 bases between them. There are 14 residues in the CDR3. In nucleotides, the CDR3 is TGCGCCAGCAGCTTGTGGGAGGGAAACACTGAAGCTTTCTTT. Its translation: CASSLWEGNTEAFF.

This clone appeared once. The V gene is TRBV11-2, the J gene TRBJ1-2; possibly TRBD1 for D (5 bases). Trimming took off 3 bases at V and 6 bases at J, with 11 bases between the two ends. The CDR3 runs to 13 residues. The germline CDR1 and CDR2 sequences are SGHAT and FQNNGV. The CDR3 DNA sequence: TGTGCCAGCAGCTTCGTCGTAGGGGATGGCTACACCTTC. It specifies CASSFVVGDGYTF.

This rearrangement joins TRBV7-2 to TRBJ1-1; TRBD1 is a possible D gene (6 bases). The germline V gene has CDR1 SGHTA and CDR2 FQGNSA. V was trimmed by 2 bases and J by 3 bases, leaving 16 bases between them. The CDR3 runs to 16 residues. This chain's CDR3 is CASSLNGGGRDTEAFF. The CDR3 region has the DNA TGTGCCAGCAGCTTAAACGGGGGGGGCAGGGACACTGAAGCTTTCTTT.

CDR3 sequence (DNA): TGTGCCAGCAGCCAAGAGGCAGAAGAGACCCAGTACTTC. Translating it yields CASSQEAEETQYF. The chain is built from TRBV7-3 and TRBJ2-5, with D hard to call. The germline CDR1 and CDR2 sequences are SGHTA and FQGTGA. This CDR3 is 13 amino acids long. Deletions cut 5 bases from V and 3 bases from J, with 10 bases between.